Reported below is one TCR beta chain. Its target is not known. This specimen comes from a study of cytomegalovirus exposure and HLA in healthy donors. Overall study results and limits: Based on reports, TCR beta sequences accurately predicted HLA-A and HLA-B alleles for most subjects. The study assumed roughly uniform donor sequencing depth for presence/absence analyses. A prior analysis recorded that most TCR beta V segments were productive about 87% or about 30% of the time.

60 Vbeta and 13 Jbeta primers were used in PCR. TCRdb keeps only in-frame clones here, not all; method: immunoSEQ multiplex PCR. The sample lists fewer than 70,000 clones, 73% occurring once. The source is a man in his forties or fifties in good health and CMV-seronegative. The sample was PBMCs.

CDR3 sequence (DNA): TGTGCCAGCAGCTCCTTAGACAGGGGACAATACAATGAGCAGTTCTTC. As protein: CASSSLDRGQYNEQFF. V usage is TRBV5-4 and J usage is TRBJ2-1, with 8 bases lining up with TRBD1. V was clipped by 3 bases and J by 4 bases; unmatched bases: 9. The CDR3 length is 16 residues. Germline CDR1 SGHNT, CDR2 YYREEE (reference sequence).